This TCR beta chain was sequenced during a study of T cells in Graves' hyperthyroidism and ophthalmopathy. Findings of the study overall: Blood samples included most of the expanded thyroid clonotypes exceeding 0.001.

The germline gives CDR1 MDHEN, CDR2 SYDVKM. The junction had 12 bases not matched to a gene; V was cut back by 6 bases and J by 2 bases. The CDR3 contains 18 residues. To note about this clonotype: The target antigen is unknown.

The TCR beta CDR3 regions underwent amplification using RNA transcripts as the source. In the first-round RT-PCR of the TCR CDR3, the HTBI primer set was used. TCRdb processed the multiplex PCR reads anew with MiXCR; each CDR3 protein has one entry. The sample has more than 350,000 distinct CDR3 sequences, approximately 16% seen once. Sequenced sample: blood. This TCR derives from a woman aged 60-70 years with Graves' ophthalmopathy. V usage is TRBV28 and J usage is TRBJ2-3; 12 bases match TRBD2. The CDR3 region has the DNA TGTGCCAGCAGGACCCCGACTAGCGGGAGTTTGATCACAGATACGCAGTATTTT. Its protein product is CASRTPTSGSLITDTQYF.